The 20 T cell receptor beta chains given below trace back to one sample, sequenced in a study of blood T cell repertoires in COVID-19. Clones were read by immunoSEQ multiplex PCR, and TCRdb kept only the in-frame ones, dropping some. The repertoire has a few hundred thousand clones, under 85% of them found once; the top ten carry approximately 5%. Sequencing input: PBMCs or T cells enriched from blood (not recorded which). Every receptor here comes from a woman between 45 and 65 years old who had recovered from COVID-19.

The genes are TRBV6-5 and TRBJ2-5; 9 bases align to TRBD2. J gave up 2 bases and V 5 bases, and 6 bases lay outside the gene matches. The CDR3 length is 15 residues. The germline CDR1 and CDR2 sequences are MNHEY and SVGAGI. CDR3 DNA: TGTGCCAGCAGTAAGAGCGGGGGGCGGCAAGAGACCCAGTACTTC. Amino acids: CASSKSGGRQETQYF.

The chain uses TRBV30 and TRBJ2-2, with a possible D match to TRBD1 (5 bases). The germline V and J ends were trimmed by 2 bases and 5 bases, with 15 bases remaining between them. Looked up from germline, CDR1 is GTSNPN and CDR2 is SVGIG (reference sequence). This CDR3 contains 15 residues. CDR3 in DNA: TGTGCCTGGAGTTCATTAAGGGGAAAAACCGGGGAGCTGTTTTTT. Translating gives CAWSSLRGKTGELFF.

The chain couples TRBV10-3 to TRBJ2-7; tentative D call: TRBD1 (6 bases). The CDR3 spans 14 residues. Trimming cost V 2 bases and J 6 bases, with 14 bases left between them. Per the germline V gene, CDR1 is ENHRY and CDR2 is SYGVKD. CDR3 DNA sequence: TGTGCCATCAGTGAGGTACAGGGTGGAAGCGAGCAGTACTTC. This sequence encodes CAISEVQGGSEQYF.

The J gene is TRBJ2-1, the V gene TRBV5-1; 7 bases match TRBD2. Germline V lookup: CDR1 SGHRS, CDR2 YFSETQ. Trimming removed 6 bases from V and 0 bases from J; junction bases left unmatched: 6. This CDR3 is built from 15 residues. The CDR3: CASMPRDYSYNEQFF. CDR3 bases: TGCGCCAGCATGCCCCGGGACTACTCCTACAATGAGCAGTTCTTC.

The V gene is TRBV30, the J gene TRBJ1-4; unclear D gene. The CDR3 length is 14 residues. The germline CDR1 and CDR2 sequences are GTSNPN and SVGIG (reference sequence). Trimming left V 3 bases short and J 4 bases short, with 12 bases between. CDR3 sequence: CAWRAGIFNEKLFF. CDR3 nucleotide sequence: TGTGCCTGGAGAGCGGGGATTTTTAATGAAAAACTGTTTTTT.

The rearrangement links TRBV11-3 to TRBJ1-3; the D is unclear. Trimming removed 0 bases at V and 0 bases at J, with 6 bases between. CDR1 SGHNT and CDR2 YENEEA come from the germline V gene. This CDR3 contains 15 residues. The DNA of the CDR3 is TGTGCCAGCAGCTTAGATCCAAACTCTGGAAACACCATATATTTT. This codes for CASSLDPNSGNTIYF.

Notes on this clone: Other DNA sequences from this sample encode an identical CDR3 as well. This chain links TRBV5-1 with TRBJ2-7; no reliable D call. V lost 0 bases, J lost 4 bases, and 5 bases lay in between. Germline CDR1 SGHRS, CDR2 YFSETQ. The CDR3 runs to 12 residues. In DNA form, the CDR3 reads TGCGCCAGCAGCTTGGAGCCATACGAGCAGTACTTC. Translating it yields CASSLEPYEQYF.

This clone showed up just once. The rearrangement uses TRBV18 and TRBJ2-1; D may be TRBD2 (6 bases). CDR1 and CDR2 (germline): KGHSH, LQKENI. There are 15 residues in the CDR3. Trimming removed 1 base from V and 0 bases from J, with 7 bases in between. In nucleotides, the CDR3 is TGTGCCAGCTCACCACTCGGGGGCTCCTACAATGAGCAGTTCTTC. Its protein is CASSPLGGSYNEQFF.

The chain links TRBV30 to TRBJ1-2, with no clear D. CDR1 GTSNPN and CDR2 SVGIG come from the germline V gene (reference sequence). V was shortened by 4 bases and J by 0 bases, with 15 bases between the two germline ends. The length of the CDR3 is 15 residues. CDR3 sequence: CAWTLGLGSNYGYTF. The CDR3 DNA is TGTGCCTGGACCTTAGGACTGGGGTCTAACTATGGCTACACCTTC.

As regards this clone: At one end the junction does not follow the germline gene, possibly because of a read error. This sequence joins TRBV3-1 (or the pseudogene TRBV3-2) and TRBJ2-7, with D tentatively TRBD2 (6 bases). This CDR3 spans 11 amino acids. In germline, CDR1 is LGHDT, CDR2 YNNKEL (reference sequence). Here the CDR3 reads CASSQEGPQSF. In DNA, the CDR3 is TGTGCCAGCAGCCAGGAGGGACCCCAAAGCTTC.

CDR3 DNA sequence: TGTGCCAGCAGCTTAACCGGGACAGCGGAGACCCAGTACTTC. This codes for CASSLTGTAETQYF. V and J are TRBV7-9 and TRBJ2-5; TRBD1 matches 7 bases. With V trimmed by 2 bases and J by 5 bases, 5 bases remained unmatched. The V gene's germline CDR1 is SEHNR and CDR2 FQNEAQ (reference sequence). This CDR3 comprises 14 residues.

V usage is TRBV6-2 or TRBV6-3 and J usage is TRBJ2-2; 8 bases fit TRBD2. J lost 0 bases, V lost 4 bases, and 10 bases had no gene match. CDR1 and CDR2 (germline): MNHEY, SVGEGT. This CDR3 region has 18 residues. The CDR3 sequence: CASSWPSGQYANTGELFF. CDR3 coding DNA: TGTGCCAGCAGTTGGCCTAGCGGGCAGTACGCGAACACCGGGGAGCTGTTTTTT.

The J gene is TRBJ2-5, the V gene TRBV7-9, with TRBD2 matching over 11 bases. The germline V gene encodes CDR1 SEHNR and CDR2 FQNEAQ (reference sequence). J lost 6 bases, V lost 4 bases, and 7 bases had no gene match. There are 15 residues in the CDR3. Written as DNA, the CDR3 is TGTGCCAGCAGCTCGGGACTAGCGGTTGGTAAGACCCAGTACTTC. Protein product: CASSSGLAVGKTQYF.

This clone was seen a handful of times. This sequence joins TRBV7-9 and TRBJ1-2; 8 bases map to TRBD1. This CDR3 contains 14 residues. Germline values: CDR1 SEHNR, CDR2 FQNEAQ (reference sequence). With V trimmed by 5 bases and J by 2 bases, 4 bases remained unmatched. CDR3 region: CASSKQGGNYGYTF. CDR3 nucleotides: TGTGCCAGCAGCAAACAGGGGGGGAACTATGGCTACACCTTC.

CDR3 sequence reads: CASSLSSDQPQHF. The CDR3 DNA follows: TGCGCCAGCAGCTTATCTTCAGATCAGCCCCAGCATTTT. This chain connects TRBV5-1 to TRBJ1-5; unclear D gene. Looked up from germline, CDR1 is SGHRS and CDR2 is YFSETQ. This CDR3 region has 13 residues. Trimming removed 2 bases from V and 5 bases from J, with 8 bases in between.

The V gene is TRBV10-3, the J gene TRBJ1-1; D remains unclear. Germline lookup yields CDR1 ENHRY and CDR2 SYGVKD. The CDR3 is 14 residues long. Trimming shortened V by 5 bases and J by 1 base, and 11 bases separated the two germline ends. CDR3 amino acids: CAISRAGENTEAFF. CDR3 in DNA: TGTGCCATCAGTAGGGCGGGAGAGAACACTGAAGCTTTCTTT.

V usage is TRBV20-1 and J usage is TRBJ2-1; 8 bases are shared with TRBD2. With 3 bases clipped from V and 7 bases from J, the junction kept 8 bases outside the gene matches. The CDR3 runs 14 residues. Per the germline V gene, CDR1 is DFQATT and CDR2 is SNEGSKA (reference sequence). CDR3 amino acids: CSASYGGAGNEQFF. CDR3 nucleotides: TGCAGTGCTAGTTACGGGGGGGCCGGGAATGAGCAGTTCTTC.

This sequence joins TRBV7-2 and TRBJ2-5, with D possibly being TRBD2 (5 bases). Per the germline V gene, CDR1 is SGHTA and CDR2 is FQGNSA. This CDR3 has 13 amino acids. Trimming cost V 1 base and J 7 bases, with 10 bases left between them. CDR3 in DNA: TGTGCCAGCAGCTTAGTCCTCAGCGGGACCCAGTACTTC. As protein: CASSLVLSGTQYF.

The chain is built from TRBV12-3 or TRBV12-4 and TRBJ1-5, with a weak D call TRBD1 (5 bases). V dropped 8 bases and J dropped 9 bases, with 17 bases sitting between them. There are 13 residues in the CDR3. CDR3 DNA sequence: TGTGCCAGCGCTCCTCGGGCCGGGGGGCCCCAGCATTTT. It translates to CASAPRAGGPQHF.

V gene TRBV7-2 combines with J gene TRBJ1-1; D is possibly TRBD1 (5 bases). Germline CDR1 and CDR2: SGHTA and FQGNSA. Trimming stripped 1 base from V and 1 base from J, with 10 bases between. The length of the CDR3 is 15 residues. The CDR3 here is CASSLVGGGNTEAFF. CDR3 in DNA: TGTGCCAGCAGCTTAGTTGGCGGGGGGAACACTGAAGCTTTCTTT.